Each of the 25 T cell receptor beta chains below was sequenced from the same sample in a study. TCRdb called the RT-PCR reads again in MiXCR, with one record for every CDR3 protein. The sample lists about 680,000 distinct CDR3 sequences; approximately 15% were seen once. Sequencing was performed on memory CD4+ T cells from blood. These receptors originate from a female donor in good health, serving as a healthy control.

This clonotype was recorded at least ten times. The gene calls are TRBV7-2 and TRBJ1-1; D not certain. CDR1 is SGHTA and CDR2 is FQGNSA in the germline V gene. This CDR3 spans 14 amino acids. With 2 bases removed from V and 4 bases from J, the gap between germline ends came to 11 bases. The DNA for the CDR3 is TGTGCCAGCAGCTTATTTTACGAGAGCACTGAAGCTTTCTTT. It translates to CASSLFYESTEAFF.

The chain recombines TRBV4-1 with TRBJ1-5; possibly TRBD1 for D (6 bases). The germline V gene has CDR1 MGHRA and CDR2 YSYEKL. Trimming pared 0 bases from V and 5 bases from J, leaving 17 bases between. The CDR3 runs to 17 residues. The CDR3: CASSQDAAGALYQPQHF. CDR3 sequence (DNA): TGCGCCAGCAGCCAAGATGCGGCAGGGGCGCTCTATCAGCCCCAGCATTTT.

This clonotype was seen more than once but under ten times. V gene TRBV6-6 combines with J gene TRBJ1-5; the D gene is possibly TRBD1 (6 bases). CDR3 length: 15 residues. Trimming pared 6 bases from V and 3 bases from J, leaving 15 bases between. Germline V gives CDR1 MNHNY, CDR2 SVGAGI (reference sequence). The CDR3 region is CASSPGAGVNQPQHF. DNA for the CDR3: TGTGCCAGCAGCCCTGGGGCAGGGGTCAATCAGCCCCAGCATTTT.

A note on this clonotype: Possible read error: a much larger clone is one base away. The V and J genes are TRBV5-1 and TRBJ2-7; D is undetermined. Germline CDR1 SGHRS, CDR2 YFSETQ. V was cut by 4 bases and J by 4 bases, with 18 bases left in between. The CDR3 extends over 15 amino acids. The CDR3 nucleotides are TGCGCCAGCAGCCTGGGTGTGGTGAACGATTACGAGCAGTACTTC. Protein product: CASSLGVVNDYEQYF.

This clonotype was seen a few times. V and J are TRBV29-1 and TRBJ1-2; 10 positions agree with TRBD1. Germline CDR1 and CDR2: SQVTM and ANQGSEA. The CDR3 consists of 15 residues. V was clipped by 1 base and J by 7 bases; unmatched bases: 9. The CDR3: CSVEGGQGTWGGYTF. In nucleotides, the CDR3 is TGCAGCGTTGAAGGGGGACAGGGGACTTGGGGTGGCTACACCTTC.

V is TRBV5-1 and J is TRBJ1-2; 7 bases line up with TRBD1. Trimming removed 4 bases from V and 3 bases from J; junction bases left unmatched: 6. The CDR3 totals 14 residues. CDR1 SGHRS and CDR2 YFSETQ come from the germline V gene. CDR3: CASSLDDRDYGYTF. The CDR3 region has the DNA TGCGCCAGCAGCCTGGATGACAGGGACTATGGCTACACCTTC.

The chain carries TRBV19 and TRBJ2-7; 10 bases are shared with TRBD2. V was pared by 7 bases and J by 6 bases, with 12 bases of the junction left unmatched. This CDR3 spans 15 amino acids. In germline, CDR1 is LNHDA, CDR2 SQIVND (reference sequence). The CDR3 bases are TGTGCCAGTACCGTAACGCGGGGACTAGCGAGCGAGCAGTACTTC. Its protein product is CASTVTRGLASEQYF.

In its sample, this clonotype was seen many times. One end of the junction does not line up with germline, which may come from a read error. The CDR3 spells CASSPYYTQEAQYF. For the CDR3, the DNA is TGTGCCAGCAGCCCCTATTATACTCAAGAGGCCCAGTACTTC. The chain has TRBV7-2 and TRBJ2-5; the D is unclear. The CDR3 runs 14 residues. In germline, CDR1 is SGHTA, CDR2 FQGNSA.

The CDR3 sequence is CASRGQITNTGELFF. DNA for the CDR3: TGTGCCAGCCGAGGACAGATCACGAACACCGGGGAGCTGTTTTTT. The rearrangement joins TRBV6-1 to TRBJ2-2, with D tentatively TRBD1 (6 bases). V lost 8 bases and J lost 0, with 13 bases in between. The CDR3 has 15 residues. The V gene's germline CDR1 is MNHNS and CDR2 SASEGT.

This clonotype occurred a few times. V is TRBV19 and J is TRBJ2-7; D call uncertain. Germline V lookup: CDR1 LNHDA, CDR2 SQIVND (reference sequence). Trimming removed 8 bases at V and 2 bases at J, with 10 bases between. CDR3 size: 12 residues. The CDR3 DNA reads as TGTGCCAGTGGCCAAGAGCCCTACGAGCAGTACTTC. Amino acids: CASGQEPYEQYF.

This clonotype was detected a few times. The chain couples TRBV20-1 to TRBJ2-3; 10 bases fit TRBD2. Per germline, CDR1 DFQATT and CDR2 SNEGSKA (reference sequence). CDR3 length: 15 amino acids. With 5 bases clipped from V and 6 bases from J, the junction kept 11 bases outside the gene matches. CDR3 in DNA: TGCAGTGCTCCACTAGCGGGGACCCAATGGGATACGCAGTATTTT. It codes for CSAPLAGTQWDTQYF.

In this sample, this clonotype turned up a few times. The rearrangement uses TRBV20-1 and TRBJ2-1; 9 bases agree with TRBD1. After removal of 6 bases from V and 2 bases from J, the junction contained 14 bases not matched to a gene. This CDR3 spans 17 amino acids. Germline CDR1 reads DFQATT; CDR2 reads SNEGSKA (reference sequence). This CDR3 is CSAGGTGRIGTYNEQFF. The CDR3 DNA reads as TGCAGTGCCGGAGGGACAGGGAGGATTGGGACCTACAATGAGCAGTTCTTC.

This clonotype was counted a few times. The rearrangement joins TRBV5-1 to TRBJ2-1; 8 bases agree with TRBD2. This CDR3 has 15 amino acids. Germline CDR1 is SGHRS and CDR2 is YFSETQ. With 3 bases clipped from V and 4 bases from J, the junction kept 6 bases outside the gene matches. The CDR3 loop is CASSSLREAYNEQFF. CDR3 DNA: TGCGCCAGCAGCTCCCTGCGGGAGGCTTACAATGAGCAGTTCTTC.

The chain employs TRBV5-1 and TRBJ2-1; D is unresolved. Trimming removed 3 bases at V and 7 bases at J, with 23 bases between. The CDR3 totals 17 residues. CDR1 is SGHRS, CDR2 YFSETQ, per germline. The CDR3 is CASSWALAALGSNEQFF. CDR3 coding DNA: TGCGCCAGCAGCTGGGCCCTCGCGGCCCTCGGGTCGAATGAGCAGTTCTTC.

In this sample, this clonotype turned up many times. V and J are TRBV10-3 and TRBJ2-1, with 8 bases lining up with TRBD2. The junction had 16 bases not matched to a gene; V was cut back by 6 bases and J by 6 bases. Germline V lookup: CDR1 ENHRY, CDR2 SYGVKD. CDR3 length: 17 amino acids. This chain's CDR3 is CAISPGRGSGNVNEQFF. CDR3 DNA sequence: TGTGCCATCAGCCCCGGCCGGGGTAGCGGGAATGTCAATGAGCAGTTCTTC.

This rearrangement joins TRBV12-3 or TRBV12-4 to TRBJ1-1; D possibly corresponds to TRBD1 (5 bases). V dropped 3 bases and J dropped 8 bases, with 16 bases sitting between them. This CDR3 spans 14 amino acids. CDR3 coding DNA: TGTGCCAGCAGTTTCCCAGGGTTCCCCTTCGAAGCTTTCTTT. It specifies CASSFPGFPFEAFF.

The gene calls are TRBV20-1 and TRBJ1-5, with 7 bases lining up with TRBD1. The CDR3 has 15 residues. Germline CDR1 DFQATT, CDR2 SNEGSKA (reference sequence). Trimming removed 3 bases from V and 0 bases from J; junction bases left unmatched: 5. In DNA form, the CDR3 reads TGCAGTGCTAGCTGGGACAGCTATAGCAATCAGCCCCAGCATTTT. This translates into CSASWDSYSNQPQHF.

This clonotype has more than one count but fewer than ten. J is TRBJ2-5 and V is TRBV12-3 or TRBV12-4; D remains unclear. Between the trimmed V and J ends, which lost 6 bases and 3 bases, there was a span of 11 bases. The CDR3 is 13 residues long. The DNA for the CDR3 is TGTGCCAGCAGGCCAGGCTATGAAGAGACCCAGTACTTC. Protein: CASRPGYEETQYF.

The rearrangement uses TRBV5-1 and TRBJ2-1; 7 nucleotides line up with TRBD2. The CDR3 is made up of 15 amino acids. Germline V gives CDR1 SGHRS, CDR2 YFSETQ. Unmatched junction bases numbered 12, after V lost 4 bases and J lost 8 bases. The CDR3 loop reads CASSPGGGRDYEQFF. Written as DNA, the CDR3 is TGCGCCAGCAGCCCAGGCGGGGGTCGAGACTATGAGCAGTTCTTC.

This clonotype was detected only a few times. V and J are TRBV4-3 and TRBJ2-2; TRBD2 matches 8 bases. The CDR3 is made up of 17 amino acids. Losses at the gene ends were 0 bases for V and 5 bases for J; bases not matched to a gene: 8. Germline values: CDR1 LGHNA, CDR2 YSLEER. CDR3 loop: CASSQDSSGRRTGELFF. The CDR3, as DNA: TGCGCCAGCAGCCAAGATAGCAGCGGGAGACGGACCGGGGAGCTGTTTTTT.

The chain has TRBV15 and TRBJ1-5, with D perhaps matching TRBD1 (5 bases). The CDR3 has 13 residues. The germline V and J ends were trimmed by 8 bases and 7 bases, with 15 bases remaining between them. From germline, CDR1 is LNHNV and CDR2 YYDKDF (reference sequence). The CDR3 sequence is CATLQEWGQPQHF. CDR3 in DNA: TGTGCCACCTTACAGGAGTGGGGACAGCCCCAGCATTTT.

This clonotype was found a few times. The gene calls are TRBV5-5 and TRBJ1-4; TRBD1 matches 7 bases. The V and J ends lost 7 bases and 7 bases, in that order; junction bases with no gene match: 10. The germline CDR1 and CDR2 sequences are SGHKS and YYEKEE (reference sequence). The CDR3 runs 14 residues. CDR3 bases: TGTGCCAGCCACACGACAGGGTCGAGTGAAAAACTGTTTTTT. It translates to CASHTTGSSEKLFF.

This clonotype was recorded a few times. The CDR3 sequence is CASGERDQGGELFF. DNA of the CDR3: TGCGCCAGCGGAGAGCGGGATCAGGGCGGGGAGCTGTTTTTT. The chain recombines TRBV5-1 with TRBJ2-2; TRBD2 matches at 7 bases. Germline-derived CDR1 and CDR2 are SGHRS and YFSETQ. The CDR3 has 14 residues. V trimming: 7 bases; J trimming: 7 bases; junction bases outside the gene matches: 10.

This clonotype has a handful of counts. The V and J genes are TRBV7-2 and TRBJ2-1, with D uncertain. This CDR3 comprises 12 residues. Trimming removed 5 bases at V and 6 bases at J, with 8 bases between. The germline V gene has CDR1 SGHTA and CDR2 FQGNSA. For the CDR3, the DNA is TGTGCCAGCAGCGGCGTAATCAATGAGCAGTTCTTC. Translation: CASSGVINEQFF.

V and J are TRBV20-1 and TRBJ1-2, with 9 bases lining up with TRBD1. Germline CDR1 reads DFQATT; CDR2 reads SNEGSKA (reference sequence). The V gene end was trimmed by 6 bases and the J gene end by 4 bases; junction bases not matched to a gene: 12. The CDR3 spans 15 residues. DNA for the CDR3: TGCAGTGCGCCCCCCGGGACAGGGATGACCTATGGCTACACCTTC. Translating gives CSAPPGTGMTYGYTF.